These T cell receptor beta chains were read from a single sample in a study of blood T cell repertoires in COVID-19. Sequencing used immunoSEQ multiplex PCR; TCRdb keeps in-frame clones, though not all of them. Of about 150,000 clones listed, approximately 88% were seen once; the top ten hold approximately 5%. The material sequenced was peripheral blood. These receptors originate from a human donor in a cohort sampled during active COVID-19. Each CDR3 is given with its conserved first and last residue. The D gene is left open where the match is weak. Clone size is shown for a subset of rows, as once, few, many or a class of expanded clone.

d_gene	v_gene	j_gene	abundance	CDR3nt	CDR3aa
TRBD1	TRBV6-5	TRBJ1-2	NA	TGTGCCAGCAGTTACTCGACAGGGAGAGGCTACACCTTC	CASSYSTGRGYTF
NA	TRBV5-6	TRBJ2-4	NA	TGTGCCAGCAGCTTCCCCCTGGGGCTAGCCAAAAACATTCAGTACTTC	CASSFPLGLAKNIQYF
TRBD1	TRBV29-1	TRBJ1-1	NA	TGCAGCGTTGAGGCGAAGGACAGGGGGGATTTTGGCACTGAAGCTTTCTTT	CSVEAKDRGDFGTEAFF
NA	TRBV5-1	TRBJ1-2	NA	TGCGCCAGCAGCCCCCCGACAGCTAACTATGGCTACACCTTC	CASSPPTANYGYTF
NA	TRBV11-2	TRBJ1-2	NA	TGTGCCAGCAGCTTCACCGGAGTTGGCTACACCTTC	CASSFTGVGYTF
TRBD1	TRBV28	TRBJ1-5	NA	TGTGCCAGCAGTTTATTGGGGGGCAGGGGGCGTACTCAGCCCCAGCATTTT	CASSLLGGRGRTQPQHF
TRBD1	TRBV18	TRBJ2-3	NA	TGTGCCAGCATCGGCCCGGGACAGGGGACAGATACGCAGTATTTT	CASIGPGQGTDTQYF
TRBD1	TRBV3-1/TRBV3-2	TRBJ1-1	NA	TGTGCCAGCAGCCCCCGGGACAGCCACATGAACACTGAAGCTTTCTTT	CASSPRDSHMNTEAFF
TRBD1	TRBV19	TRBJ1-1	NA	TGTGCCAGTACTCGGGACAGGGGATCCACTGAAGCTTTCTTT	CASTRDRGSTEAFF
NA	TRBV12-3/TRBV12-4	TRBJ1-4	NA	TGTGCCAGCAGTTTCGTGGCTTCTGAAAAACTGTTTTTT	CASSFVASEKLFF
TRBD1	TRBV18	TRBJ1-5	once	TGTGCCAGCTCGGCGGACAGGGCAAAGCCGCCCCAGCATTTT	CASSADRAKPPQHF
NA	TRBV7-6	TRBJ1-6	NA	TGTGCCAGCAGCCGCCGAGGGGTGGGACAAATTAATTCACCCCTCCACTTT	CASSRRGVGQINSPLHF
TRBD1	TRBV27	TRBJ2-2	NA	TGTGCCAGCAGTTCGCCGACAGGGGGCATATGGGACACCGGGGAGCTGTTTTTT	CASSSPTGGIWDTGELFF
NA	TRBV30	TRBJ1-6	NA	TGTGCCTGGAACCGGGACATAGGATCACCCCTCCACTTT	CAWNRDIGSPLHF
TRBD2	TRBV24-1	TRBJ2-3	once	TGTGCCACCAGTGCCGGGAGGGGGGGAGATACGCAGTATTTT	CATSAGRGGDTQYF